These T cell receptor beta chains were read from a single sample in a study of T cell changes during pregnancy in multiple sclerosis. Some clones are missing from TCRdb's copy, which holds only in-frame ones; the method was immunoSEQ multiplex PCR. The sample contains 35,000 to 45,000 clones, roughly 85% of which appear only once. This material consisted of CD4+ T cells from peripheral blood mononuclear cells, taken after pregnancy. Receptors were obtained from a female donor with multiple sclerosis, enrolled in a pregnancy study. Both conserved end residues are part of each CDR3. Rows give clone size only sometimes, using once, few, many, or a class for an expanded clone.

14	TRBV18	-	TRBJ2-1	CASSPRTGEDEQFF
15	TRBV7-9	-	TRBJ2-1	CASSTSLAFYNEQFF
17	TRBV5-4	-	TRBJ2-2	CASSLGPGQGATGELFF
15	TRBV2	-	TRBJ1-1	CASSEDAGMNTEAFF
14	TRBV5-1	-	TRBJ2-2	CASSLDYKTGELFF
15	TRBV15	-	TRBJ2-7	CATSRVGGEVYEQYF
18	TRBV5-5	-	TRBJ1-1	CASNSEGGTGGRNTEAFF
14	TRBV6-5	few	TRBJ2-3	CASSYLGATDTQYF
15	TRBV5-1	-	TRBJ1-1	CASSLSGLINTEAFF
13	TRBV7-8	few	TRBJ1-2	CASSDRVGYGYTF
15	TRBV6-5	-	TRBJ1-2	CASSMTPAGNYGYTF
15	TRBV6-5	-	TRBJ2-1	CASSYSGPPDNEQFF
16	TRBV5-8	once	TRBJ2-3	CASSPGTCFGADTQYF
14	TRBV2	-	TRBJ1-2	CASTFFDRDYGYTF
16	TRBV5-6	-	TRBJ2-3	CASSLGAGGRADTQYF
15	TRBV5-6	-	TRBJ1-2	CASSYADRGSYGYTF
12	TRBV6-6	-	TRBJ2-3	CASSTTRNSTYF
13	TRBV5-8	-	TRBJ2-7	CASNDDSSYEQYF
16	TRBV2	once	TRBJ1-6	CASSEGQGSYNSPLHF
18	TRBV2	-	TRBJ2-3	CASSVPLGSSGNTDTQYF
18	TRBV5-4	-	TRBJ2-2	CASSLAQLAGGPTGELFF
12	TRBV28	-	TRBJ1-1	CASRVTFGEAFF
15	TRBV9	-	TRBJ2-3	CASSGSGGATDTQYF
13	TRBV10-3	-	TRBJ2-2	CAISQQVTGELFF
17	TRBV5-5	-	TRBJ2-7	CASSLPTTSGGAYEQYF
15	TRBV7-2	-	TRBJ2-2	CASSPTRTGPGELFF
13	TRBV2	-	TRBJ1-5	CASSGGRGQPQHF
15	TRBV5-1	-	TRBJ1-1	CASSLDPGAGAEAFF
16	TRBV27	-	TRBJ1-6	CASRTHRDRGGSPLHF
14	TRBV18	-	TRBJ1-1	CASSLSTGGTEAFF
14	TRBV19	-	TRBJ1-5	CASSKGQGNQPQHF
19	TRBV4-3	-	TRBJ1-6	CASSQVINRYSSYNSPLHF
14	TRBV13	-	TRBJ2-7	CASSLPGGSYEQYF
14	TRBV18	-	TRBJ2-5	CASSRGLVQETQYF
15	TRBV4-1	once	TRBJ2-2	CASSVRGTDTGELFF
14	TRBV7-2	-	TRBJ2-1	CASSRPGTYNEQFF
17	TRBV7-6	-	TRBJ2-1	CASSAGLAGGGYNEQFF
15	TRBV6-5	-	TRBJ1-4	CASSGGTATNEKLFF
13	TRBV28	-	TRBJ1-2	CALQTGGNYGYTF
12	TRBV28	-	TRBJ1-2	CASRNTNYGYTF
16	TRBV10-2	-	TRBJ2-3	CASSETNRGGTDTQYF
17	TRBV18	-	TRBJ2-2	CASSPQVGLGDTGELFF
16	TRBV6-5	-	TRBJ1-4	CASSYRRAPGGEKLFF
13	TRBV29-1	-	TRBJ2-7	CSVDGGQGNEQYF
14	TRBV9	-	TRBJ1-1	CASSSRQGSTEAFF
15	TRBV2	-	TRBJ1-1	CASNKGGGWNTEAFF
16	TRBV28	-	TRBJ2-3	CASSPHGAGSTDTQYF
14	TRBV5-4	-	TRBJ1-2	CASRFTGHNYGYTF
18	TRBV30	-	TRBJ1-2	CAWSAHPRYARGPYGYTF
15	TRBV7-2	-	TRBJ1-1	CASSLEGDMNTEAFF
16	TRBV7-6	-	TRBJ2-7	CASSPLSGTGTHEQYF
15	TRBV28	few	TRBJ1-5	CASSLGGDTNQPQHF
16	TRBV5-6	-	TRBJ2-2	CASSLLDRGPTGELFF
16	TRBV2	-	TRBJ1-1	CASSEWTGVLNTEAFF